This entry concerns a single TCR beta chain. Its antigen is unidentified. This entry belongs to a study of PD-L1 blockade in urothelial cancer. Findings of the study overall: Pretreatment peripheral blood TCR clonality that fell below the median predicted better survival among the patients studied. Tumor-associated clones in the blood of durable-benefit patients grew more at 3 weeks.

The CDR3 is made up of 14 amino acids. From germline, CDR1 is MNHNY and CDR2 SVGAGI (reference sequence). V gave up 0 bases and J gave up 3 bases, with 9 bases separating them. The repertoire was sequenced with immunoSEQ multiplex PCR; TCRdb's copy has only in-frame clones and lacks some. The table lists more than 45,000 clones, roughly 80% of them singletons. This TCR was recovered from a man between 65 and 79 years old with urothelial cancer. J is TRBJ2-7 and V is TRBV6-6, with unresolved D. The source was PBMCs, collected around atezolizumab (anti-PD-L1) treatment. CDR3 sequence reads: CASSYSWSNYEQYF. The CDR3 DNA sequence: TGTGCCAGCAGTTACTCCTGGTCTAACTACGAGCAGTACTTC.